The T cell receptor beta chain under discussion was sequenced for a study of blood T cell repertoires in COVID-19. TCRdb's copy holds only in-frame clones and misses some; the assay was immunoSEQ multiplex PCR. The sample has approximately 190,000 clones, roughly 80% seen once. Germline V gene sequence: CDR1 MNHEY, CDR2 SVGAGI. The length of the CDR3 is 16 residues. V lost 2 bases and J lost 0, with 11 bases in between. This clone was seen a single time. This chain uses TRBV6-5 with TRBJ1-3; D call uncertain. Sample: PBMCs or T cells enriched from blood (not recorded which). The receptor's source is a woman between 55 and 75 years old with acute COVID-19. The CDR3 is CASSYSLGSSGNTIYF. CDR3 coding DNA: TGTGCCAGCAGTTACAGCCTTGGGAGCTCTGGAAACACCATATATTTT.